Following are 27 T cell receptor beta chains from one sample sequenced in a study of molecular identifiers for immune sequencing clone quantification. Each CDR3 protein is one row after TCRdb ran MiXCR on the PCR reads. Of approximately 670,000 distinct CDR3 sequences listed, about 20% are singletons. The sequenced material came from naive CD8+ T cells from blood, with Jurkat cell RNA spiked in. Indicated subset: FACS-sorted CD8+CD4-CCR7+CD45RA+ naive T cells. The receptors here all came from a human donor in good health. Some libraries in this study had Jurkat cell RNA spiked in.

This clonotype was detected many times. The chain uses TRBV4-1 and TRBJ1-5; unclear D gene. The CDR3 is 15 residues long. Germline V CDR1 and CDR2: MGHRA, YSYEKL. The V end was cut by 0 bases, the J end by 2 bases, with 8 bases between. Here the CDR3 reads CASSQETLGNQPQHF. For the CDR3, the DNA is TGCGCCAGCAGCCAAGAAACGCTCGGCAATCAGCCCCAGCATTTT.

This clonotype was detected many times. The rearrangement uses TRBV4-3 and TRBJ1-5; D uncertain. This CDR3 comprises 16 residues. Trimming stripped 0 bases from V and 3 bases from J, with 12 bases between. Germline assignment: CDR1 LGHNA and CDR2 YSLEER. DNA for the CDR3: TGCGCCAGCAGCCAAGATGCCTTTGGGTCCAATCAGCCCCAGCATTTT. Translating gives CASSQDAFGSNQPQHF.

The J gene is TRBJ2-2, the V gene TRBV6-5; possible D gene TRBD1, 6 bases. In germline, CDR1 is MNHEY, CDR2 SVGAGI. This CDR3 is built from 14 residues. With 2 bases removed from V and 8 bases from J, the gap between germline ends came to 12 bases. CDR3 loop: CASSYGTRGGELFF. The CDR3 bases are TGTGCCAGCAGTTACGGCACAAGGGGGGGGGAGCTGTTTTTT.

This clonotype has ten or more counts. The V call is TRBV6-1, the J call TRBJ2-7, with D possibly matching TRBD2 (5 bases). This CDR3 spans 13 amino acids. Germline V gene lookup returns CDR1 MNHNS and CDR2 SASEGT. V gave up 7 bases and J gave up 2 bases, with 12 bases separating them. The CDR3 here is CASTEGLPYEQYF. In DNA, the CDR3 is TGTGCCAGCACCGAGGGTTTACCCTACGAGCAGTACTTC.

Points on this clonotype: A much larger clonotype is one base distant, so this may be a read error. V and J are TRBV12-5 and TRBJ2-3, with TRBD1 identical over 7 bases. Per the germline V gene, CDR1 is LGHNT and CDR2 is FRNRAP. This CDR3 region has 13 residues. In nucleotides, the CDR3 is TGTGCTGGTGGCCCTCCACAGGGGGATACGCAGTATTTT. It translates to CAGGPPQGDTQYF.

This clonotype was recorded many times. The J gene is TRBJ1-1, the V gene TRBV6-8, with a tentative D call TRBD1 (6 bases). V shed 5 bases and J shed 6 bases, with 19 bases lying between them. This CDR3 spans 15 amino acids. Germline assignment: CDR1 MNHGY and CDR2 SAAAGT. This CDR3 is CASSGQWSAFAEAFF. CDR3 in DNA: TGTGCCAGCAGTGGACAGTGGAGCGCGTTCGCTGAAGCTTTCTTT.

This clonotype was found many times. CDR3 nucleotides: TGTGCCAGCAGTGAGGACAGGGGCTCCTACGAGCAGTACTTC. As protein: CASSEDRGSYEQYF. This chain joins TRBV28 and TRBJ2-7; 9 nucleotides line up with TRBD1. The CDR3 spans 14 residues. Per germline, CDR1 MDHEN and CDR2 SYDVKM. V trimming: 5 bases; J trimming: 0 bases; junction bases outside the gene matches: 2.

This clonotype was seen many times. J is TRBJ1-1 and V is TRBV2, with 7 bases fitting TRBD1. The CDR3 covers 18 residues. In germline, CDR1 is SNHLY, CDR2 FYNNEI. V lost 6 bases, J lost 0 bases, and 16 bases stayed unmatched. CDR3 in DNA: TGTGCCAGCAGCCACCCCAAGGGACAGAGACAAATGAACACTGAAGCTTTCTTT. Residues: CASSHPKGQRQMNTEAFF.

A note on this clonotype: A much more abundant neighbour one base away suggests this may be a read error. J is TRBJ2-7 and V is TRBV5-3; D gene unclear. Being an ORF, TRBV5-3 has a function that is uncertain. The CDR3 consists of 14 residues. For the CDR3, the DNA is TGTGCCAGCAGCTTCGAGGTCCCCCCCATGGAGCAGTACTTC. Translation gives CASSFEVPPMEQYF.

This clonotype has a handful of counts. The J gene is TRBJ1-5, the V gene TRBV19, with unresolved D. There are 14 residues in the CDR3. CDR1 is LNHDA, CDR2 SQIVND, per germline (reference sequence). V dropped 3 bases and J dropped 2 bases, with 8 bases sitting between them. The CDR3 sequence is CASSISRGNQPQHF. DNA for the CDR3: TGTGCCAGTAGTATCTCACGAGGCAATCAGCCCCAGCATTTT.

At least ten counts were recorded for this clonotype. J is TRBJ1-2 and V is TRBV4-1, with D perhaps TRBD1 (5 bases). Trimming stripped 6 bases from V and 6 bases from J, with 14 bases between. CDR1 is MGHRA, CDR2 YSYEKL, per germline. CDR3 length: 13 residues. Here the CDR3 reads CASSEIRGDGYTF. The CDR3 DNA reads TGCGCCAGCAGTGAGATAAGAGGGGATGGCTACACCTTC.

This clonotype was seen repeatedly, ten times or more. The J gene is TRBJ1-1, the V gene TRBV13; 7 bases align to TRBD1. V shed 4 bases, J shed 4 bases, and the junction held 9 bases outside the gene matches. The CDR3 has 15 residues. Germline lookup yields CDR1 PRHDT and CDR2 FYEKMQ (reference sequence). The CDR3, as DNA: TGTGCCAGCAGCTCCACAGGGGCCGCGGGCACTGAAGCTTTCTTT. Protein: CASSSTGAAGTEAFF.

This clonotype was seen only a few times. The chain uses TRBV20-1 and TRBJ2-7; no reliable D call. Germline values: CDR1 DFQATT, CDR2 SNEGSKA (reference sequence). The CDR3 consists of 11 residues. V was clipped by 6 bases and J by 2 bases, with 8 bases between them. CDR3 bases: TGCAGTGCCGCGGCCGCCTACGAGCAGTACTTC. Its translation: CSAAAAYEQYF.

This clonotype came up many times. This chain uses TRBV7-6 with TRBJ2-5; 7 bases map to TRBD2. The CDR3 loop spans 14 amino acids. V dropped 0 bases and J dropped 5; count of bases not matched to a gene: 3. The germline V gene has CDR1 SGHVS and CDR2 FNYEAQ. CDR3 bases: TGTGCCAGCAGCTTAGCGGGAGGGCAGGAGACCCAGTACTTC. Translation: CASSLAGGQETQYF. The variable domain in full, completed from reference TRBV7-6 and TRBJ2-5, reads GAGVSQSPRYKVTKRGQDVALRCDPISGHVSLYWYRQALGQGPEFLTYFNYEAQQDKSGLPNDRFSAERPEGSISTLTIQRTEQRDSAMYRCASSLAGGQETQYFGPGTRLLVL.

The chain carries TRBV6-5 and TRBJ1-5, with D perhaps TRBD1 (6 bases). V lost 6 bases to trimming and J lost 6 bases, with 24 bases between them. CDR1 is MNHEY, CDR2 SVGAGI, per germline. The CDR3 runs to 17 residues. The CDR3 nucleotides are TGTGCCAGCAGCCCGCTCGCATGGGGGGAACAGGGTCAGCCCCAGCATTTT. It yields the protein CASSPLAWGEQGQPQHF.

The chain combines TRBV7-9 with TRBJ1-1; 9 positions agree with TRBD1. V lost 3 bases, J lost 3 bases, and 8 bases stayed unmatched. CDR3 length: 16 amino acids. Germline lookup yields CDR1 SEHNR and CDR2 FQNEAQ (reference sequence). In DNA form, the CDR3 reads TGTGCCAGCAGCTTTTTAGGACAGGGGAGTGACACTGAAGCTTTCTTT. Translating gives CASSFLGQGSDTEAFF.

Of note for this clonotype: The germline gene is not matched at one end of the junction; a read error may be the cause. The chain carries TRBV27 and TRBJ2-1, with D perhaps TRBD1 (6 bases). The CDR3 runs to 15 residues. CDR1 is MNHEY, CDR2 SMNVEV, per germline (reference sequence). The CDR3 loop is CASSLGGAVYNEQSF. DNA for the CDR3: TGTGCCAGCAGTTTAGGGGGCGCGGTTTACAATGAGCAGTCCTTC.

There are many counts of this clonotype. The CDR3 region is CASSPRSGTGSYEQYF. CDR3 coding DNA: TGTGCCAGTAGTCCTAGGTCCGGGACAGGCTCCTACGAGCAGTACTTC. The chain employs TRBV19 and TRBJ2-7, with 8 bases aligning to TRBD1. Germline V gives CDR1 LNHDA, CDR2 SQIVND (reference sequence). V was clipped by 5 bases and J by 0 bases; unmatched bases: 9. The CDR3 has 16 residues.

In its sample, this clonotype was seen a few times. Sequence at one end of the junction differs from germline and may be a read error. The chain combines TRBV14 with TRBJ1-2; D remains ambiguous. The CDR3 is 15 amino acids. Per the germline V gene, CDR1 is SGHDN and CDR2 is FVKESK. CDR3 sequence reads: CASSQDIAPNYDYTF. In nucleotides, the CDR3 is TGTGCCAGCAGCCAAGATATTGCACCTAACTATGACTACACCTTC.

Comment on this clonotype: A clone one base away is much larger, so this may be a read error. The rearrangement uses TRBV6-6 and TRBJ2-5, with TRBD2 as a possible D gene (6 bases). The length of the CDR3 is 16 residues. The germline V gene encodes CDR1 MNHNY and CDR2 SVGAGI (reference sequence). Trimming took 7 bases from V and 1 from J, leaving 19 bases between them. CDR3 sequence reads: CASKGREHWTQETQYF. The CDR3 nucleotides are TGTGCCAGCAAAGGCCGGGAGCATTGGACCCAAGAGACCCAGTACTTC.

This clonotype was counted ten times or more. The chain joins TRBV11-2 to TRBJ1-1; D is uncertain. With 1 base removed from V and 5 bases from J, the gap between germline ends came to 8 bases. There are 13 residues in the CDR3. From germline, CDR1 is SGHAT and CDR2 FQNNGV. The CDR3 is CASSLVSATEAFF. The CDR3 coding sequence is TGTGCCAGCAGCTTAGTGTCGGCAACTGAAGCTTTCTTT.

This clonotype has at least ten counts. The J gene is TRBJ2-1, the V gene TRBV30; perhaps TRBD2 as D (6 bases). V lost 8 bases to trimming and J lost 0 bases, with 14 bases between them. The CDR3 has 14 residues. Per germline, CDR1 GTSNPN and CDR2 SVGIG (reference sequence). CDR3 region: CAGDLLSSYNEQFF. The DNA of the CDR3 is TGTGCCGGGGACTTACTAAGCTCCTACAATGAGCAGTTCTTC. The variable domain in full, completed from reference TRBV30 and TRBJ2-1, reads SQTIHQWPATLVQPVGSPLSLECTVEGTSNPNLYWYRQAAGRGLQLLFYSVGIGQISSEVPQNLSASRPQDRQFILSSKKLLLSDSGFYLCAGDLLSSYNEQFFGPGTRLTVL.

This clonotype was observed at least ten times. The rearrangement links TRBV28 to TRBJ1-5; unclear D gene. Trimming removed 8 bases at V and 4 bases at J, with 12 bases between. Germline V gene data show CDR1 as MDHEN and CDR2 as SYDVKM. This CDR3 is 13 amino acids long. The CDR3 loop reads CASGNGPNQPQHF. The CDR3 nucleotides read TGTGCCAGCGGGAATGGACCTAATCAGCCCCAGCATTTT.

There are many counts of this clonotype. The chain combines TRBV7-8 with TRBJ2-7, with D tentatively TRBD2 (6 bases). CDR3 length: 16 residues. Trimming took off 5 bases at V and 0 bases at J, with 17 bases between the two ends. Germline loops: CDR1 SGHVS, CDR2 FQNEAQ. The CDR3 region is CASSEGRDLSSYEQYF. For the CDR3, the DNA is TGTGCCAGCAGCGAGGGCCGGGACTTAAGCTCCTACGAGCAGTACTTC.

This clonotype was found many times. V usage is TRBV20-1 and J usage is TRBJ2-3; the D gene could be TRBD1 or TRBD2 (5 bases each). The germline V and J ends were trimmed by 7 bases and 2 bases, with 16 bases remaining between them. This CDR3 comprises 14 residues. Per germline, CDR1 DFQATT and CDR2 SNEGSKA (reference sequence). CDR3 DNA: TGCAGTGGTGAGGGGCGGGCCGACACAGATACGCAGTATTTT. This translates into CSGEGRADTDTQYF.

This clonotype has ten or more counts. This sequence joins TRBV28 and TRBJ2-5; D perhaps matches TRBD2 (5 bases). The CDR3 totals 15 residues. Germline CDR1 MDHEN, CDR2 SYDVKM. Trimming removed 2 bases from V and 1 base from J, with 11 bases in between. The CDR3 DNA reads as TGTGCCAGCAGTTTAGCCCAGCGGCTCCAAGAGACCCAGTACTTC. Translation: CASSLAQRLQETQYF.

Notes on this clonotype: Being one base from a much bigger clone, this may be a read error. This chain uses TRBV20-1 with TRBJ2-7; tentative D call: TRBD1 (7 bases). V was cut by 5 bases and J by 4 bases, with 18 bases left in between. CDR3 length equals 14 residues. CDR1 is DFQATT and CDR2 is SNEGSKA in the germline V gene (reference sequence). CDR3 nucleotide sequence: TGCAGTGCTGGTGAGGGGGCGCGGGGATACGAGCAGTACTTC. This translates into CSAGEGARGYEQYF.